This TCR beta chain was found in a study of blood T cell repertoires in COVID-19. V was pared by 0 bases and J by 5 bases, with 12 bases between. Germline V gives CDR1 SGDLS, CDR2 YYNGEE. The CDR3 runs 14 residues. The data were produced by immunoSEQ multiplex PCR, yet TCRdb's version contains in-frame clones alone and is incomplete. The table has 200,000 to 300,000 clones, approximately 86% seen once. Input material: peripheral blood. The origin of this receptor is a man aged 25 to 40 with active or convalescent COVID-19. The chain has TRBV9 and TRBJ2-7; no reliable D call. The CDR3 sequence: CASSVGSGSHEQYF. The CDR3 nucleotides read TGTGCCAGCAGCGTAGGTTCCGGGTCCCACGAGCAGTACTTC.